Following are 16 T cell receptor beta chains from one sample sequenced in a study of T cell responses to AZD1222 COVID-19 vaccine. TCRdb's copy holds only in-frame clones and misses some; the assay was immunoSEQ multiplex PCR. This table holds 130,000 to 150,000 clones, over 80% found once. The specimen comprised peripheral blood, sampled 28 days after the second AZD1222 dose. The receptor set was obtained from an adult who received the AZD1222 COVID-19 vaccine.

This chain uses TRBV5-1 with TRBJ1-5; maybe TRBD1 (5 bases). Deletions cut 1 base from V and 0 bases from J, with 8 bases between. CDR1 is SGHRS and CDR2 is YFSETQ in the germline V gene. This CDR3 contains 15 residues. The CDR3: CASSLSGNSNQPQHF. DNA of the CDR3: TGCGCCAGCAGCTTGTCAGGGAATAGCAATCAGCCCCAGCATTTT.

CDR3 sequence (DNA): TGTGCCAGCAGTTTAAGACGGGGGGGCACCGCAGATACGCAGTATTTT. Protein sequence: CASSLRRGGTADTQYF. The gene calls are TRBV27 and TRBJ2-3; 8 bases align to TRBD2. The CDR3 is 16 residues long. Germline loops: CDR1 MNHEY, CDR2 SMNVEV (reference sequence). J was trimmed by 4 bases and V by 2 bases; bases with no gene match: 8.

The chain recombines TRBV4-1 with TRBJ2-4; perhaps TRBD2 as D (6 bases). Germline V lookup: CDR1 MGHRA, CDR2 YSYEKL. CDR3 size: 17 residues. Trimming took off 0 bases at V and 2 bases at J, with 14 bases between the two ends. CDR3 in amino acids: CASSQEGGFWTKNIQYF. CDR3 nucleotide sequence: TGCGCCAGCAGCCAAGAAGGAGGGTTTTGGACCAAAAACATTCAGTACTTC.

The chain couples TRBV30 to TRBJ1-1; D gene unclear. Germline assignment: CDR1 GTSNPN and CDR2 SVGIG (reference sequence). The ends were cut back, 1 base at V and 3 bases at J, with 9 bases in the middle. This CDR3 region has 13 residues. The CDR3 here is CAWSGGYDTEAFF. Written as DNA, the CDR3 is TGTGCCTGGAGTGGAGGGTACGACACTGAAGCTTTCTTT.

The chain employs TRBV19 and TRBJ1-2, with 8 bases lining up with TRBD1. The trim removed 3 bases at V and 3 bases at J, leaving 12 bases unmatched. Germline-derived CDR1 and CDR2 are LNHDA and SQIVND (reference sequence). There are 17 residues in the CDR3. The CDR3 region has the DNA TGTGCCAGTAGTATTGAAAAAGGGACAGGTTATCACTATGGCTACACCTTC. Its translation: CASSIEKGTGYHYGYTF.

The chain carries TRBV2 and TRBJ2-7; 8 bases fit TRBD2. CDR1 and CDR2 (germline): SNHLY, FYNNEI. The CDR3 loop spans 16 amino acids. Germline trimming cut 6 bases from V and 2 bases from J; bases unmatched to any gene: 12. The chain's CDR3 is CASRGSPHSGAYEQYF. The CDR3 bases are TGTGCCAGCAGAGGTTCTCCCCATAGCGGGGCCTACGAGCAGTACTTC.

V is TRBV18 and J is TRBJ1-5; D perhaps matches TRBD1 (5 bases). The CDR3 totals 13 residues. V was pared by 5 bases and J by 7 bases, with 12 bases between. Germline CDR1 is KGHSH and CDR2 is LQKENI. This chain's CDR3 is CASSLGARQPQHF. CDR3 coding DNA: TGTGCCAGCTCATTAGGGGCAAGGCAGCCCCAGCATTTT.

The J gene is TRBJ2-5, the V gene TRBV19; D is undetermined. CDR1 LNHDA and CDR2 SQIVND come from the germline V gene (reference sequence). The CDR3 consists of 14 residues. V gave up 11 bases and J gave up 1 base, with 17 bases separating them. The CDR3: CASSQIHLQETQYF. The DNA of the CDR3 is TGTGCCTCCTCCCAGATACACCTCCAAGAGACCCAGTACTTC.

This chain connects TRBV29-1 to TRBJ2-2, with a weak D call TRBD2 (6 bases). The germline gives CDR1 SQVTM, CDR2 ANQGSEA. V gave up 7 bases and J gave up 1 base, with 13 bases separating them. There are 14 residues in the CDR3. CDR3 in DNA: TGCAGCGCCTCGGGGGAAGGGAACACCGGGGAGCTGTTTTTT. It is translated as CSASGEGNTGELFF.

This chain joins TRBV5-1 and TRBJ1-1; the D is unclear. This CDR3 has 14 residues. Germline assignment: CDR1 SGHRS and CDR2 YFSETQ. The ends were cut back, 0 bases at V and 6 bases at J, with 12 bases in the middle. In nucleotides, the CDR3 is TGCGCCAGCAGCTTGGAGGTTGGGAGTCCTGAAGCTTTCTTT. The encoded protein is CASSLEVGSPEAFF.

V and J are TRBV6-2 or TRBV6-3 and TRBJ1-5; no clear D. V was pared by 5 bases and J by 3 bases, with 8 bases between. The CDR3 length is 13 residues. Germline CDR1 and CDR2: MNHEY and SVGEGT. In DNA, the CDR3 is TGTGCCAGCAGTCGACTTCTCAATCAGCCCCAGCATTTT. This encodes CASSRLLNQPQHF.

With respect to this clone: In the same sample, other DNA sequences code for this CDR3. This sequence joins TRBV10-3 and TRBJ2-3; D is unresolved. There are 12 residues in the CDR3. Germline V gene lookup returns CDR1 ENHRY and CDR2 SYGVKD. Trimming shortened V by 2 bases and J by 3 bases, and 3 bases separated the two germline ends. CDR3 coding DNA: TGTGCCATCAGTGAGAGTACAGATACGCAGTATTTT. Translating it yields CAISESTDTQYF.

This chain connects TRBV7-3 to TRBJ2-5; 7 bases are a match to TRBD2. Germline loops: CDR1 SGHTA, CDR2 FQGTGA. CDR3 length equals 15 residues. Trimming at V came to 4 bases and at J to 1 base, leaving 6 bases not matched to a gene. The CDR3 loop reads CASSSASGTQETQYF. For the CDR3, the DNA is TGTGCCAGCAGCTCCGCTAGCGGCACCCAAGAGACCCAGTACTTC.

This clone was seen once. The gene calls are TRBV27 and TRBJ1-6, with a possible D match to TRBD1 (6 bases). The CDR3 runs 14 residues. In germline, CDR1 is MNHEY, CDR2 SMNVEV (reference sequence). Trimming stripped 2 bases from V and 10 bases from J, with 12 bases between. CDR3 in amino acids: CASSLVVRGSPLHF. The CDR3 DNA reads as TGTGCCAGCAGTTTAGTAGTCAGGGGATCACCCCTCCACTTT.

The chain carries TRBV19 and TRBJ2-1, with TRBD2 as a possible D gene (5 bases). This CDR3 contains 14 residues. In germline, CDR1 is LNHDA, CDR2 SQIVND (reference sequence). V was trimmed by 5 bases and J by 1 base, leaving 9 bases between them. The CDR3: CASSVRGSYNEQFF. In DNA form, the CDR3 reads TGTGCCAGTAGTGTCCGAGGGTCCTACAATGAGCAGTTCTTC.

The V gene is TRBV6-5, the J gene TRBJ1-2; unclear D gene. This CDR3 region has 12 residues. The germline V gene encodes CDR1 MNHEY and CDR2 SVGAGI. V was clipped by 6 bases and J by 4 bases, with 9 bases between them. CDR3: CASSPAGYGYTF. CDR3 DNA: TGTGCCAGCAGCCCGGCTGGCTATGGCTACACCTTC.